The 8 T cell receptor beta chains reported below all come from one sample, sequenced in a study of blood T cell repertoires in COVID-19. This table comes from immunoSEQ multiplex PCR, and its TCRdb copy is limited to in-frame clones, with some not included. The sample consists of roughly 60,000 clones, roughly 82% of them appearing once. The specimen sequenced was peripheral blood. The receptors originated from a woman aged 55-70 years with acute or convalescent COVID-19.

The chain employs TRBV7-2 and TRBJ2-7; D is undetermined. Germline V gives CDR1 SGHTA, CDR2 FQGNSA. Trimming removed 0 bases from V and 2 bases from J, with 2 bases in between. The CDR3 extends over 12 amino acids. The CDR3 DNA reads as TGTGCCAGCAGCTTAGCCACCTACGAGCAGTACTTC. It codes for CASSLATYEQYF.

This chain uses TRBV5-1 with TRBJ1-1; D call uncertain. This CDR3 is built from 14 residues. Germline assignment: CDR1 SGHRS and CDR2 YFSETQ. Trimming cost V 4 bases and J 7 bases, with 17 bases left between them. The CDR3: CASSLGRGYSEAFF. The CDR3 DNA is TGCGCCAGCAGCCTCGGCCGGGGTTACAGTGAAGCTTTCTTT.

The rearrangement links TRBV28 to TRBJ1-2; tentatively, D is TRBD1 (6 bases). Looked up from germline, CDR1 is MDHEN and CDR2 is SYDVKM. Trimming left V 2 bases short and J 0 bases short, with 13 bases between. The CDR3 is made up of 16 amino acids. This CDR3 reads CASSLGGAMANYGYTF. CDR3 nucleotide sequence: TGTGCCAGCAGTTTAGGGGGGGCGATGGCTAACTATGGCTACACCTTC.

The J gene is TRBJ2-5, the V gene TRBV11-2, with a tentative D call TRBD1 (6 bases). Trimming removed 5 bases at V and 2 bases at J, with 12 bases between. The CDR3 has 14 residues. Germline V lookup: CDR1 SGHAT, CDR2 FQNNGV. CDR3 residues: CASSTNRVQETQYF. CDR3 bases: TGTGCCAGCAGCACGAACAGGGTACAAGAGACCCAGTACTTC.

The chain recombines TRBV7-9 with TRBJ2-2; D might be TRBD1 (5 bases). The CDR3 contains 13 residues. The germline gives CDR1 SEHNR, CDR2 FQNEAQ (reference sequence). With 2 bases removed from V and 7 bases from J, the gap between germline ends came to 8 bases. CDR3 sequence reads: CASSLMDIGELFF. Here the CDR3 DNA reads TGTGCCAGCAGCTTAATGGACATCGGGGAGCTGTTTTTT. The full variable domain, rest sourced from reference TRBV7-9 and TRBJ2-2, is DTGVSQNPRHKITKRGQNVTFRCDPISEHNRLYWYRQTLGQGPEFLTYFQNEAQLEKSRLLSDRFSAERPKGSFSTLEIQRTEQGDSAMYLCASSLMDIGELFFGEGSRLTVL.

The V gene is TRBV27, the J gene TRBJ2-3; tentative D call: TRBD1 (6 bases). V lost 3 bases, J lost 1 base, and 11 bases lay in between. CDR1 and CDR2 from the germline V gene are MNHEY and SMNVEV (reference sequence). CDR3 size: 15 residues. The CDR3 here is CASSLSGARTDTQYF. CDR3 in DNA: TGTGCCAGCAGTTTGTCAGGGGCCCGCACAGATACGCAGTATTTT.

The rearrangement links TRBV11-2 to TRBJ2-5, with 13 positions matching TRBD2. V was clipped by 4 bases and J by 2 bases; unmatched bases: 10. CDR3 length: 18 amino acids. CDR1 is SGHAT, CDR2 FQNNGV, per germline. The DNA for the CDR3 is TGTGCCAGCAGCTCCAGCGATGGACTAGCGGGAGATCAAGAGACCCAGTACTTC. Amino acids: CASSSSDGLAGDQETQYF. The variable domain in full, with the rest retrieved from reference TRBV11-2 and TRBJ2-5, is EAGVAQSPRYKIIEKRQSVAFWCNPISGHATLYWYQQILGQGPKLLIQFQNNGVVDDSQLPKDRFSAERLKGVDSTLKIQPAKLEDSAVYLCASSSSDGLAGDQETQYFGPGTRLLVL.

The gene calls are TRBV11-2 and TRBJ1-2; D uncertain. V lost 2 bases, J lost 2 bases, and 12 bases lay in between. CDR3 length: 15 residues. The germline V gene encodes CDR1 SGHAT and CDR2 FQNNGV. CDR3 nucleotides: TGTGCCAGCAGCTTAATAGGAAGCGTCAACTATGGCTACACCTTC. Translated: CASSLIGSVNYGYTF.